This T cell receptor beta chain was obtained from a study of blood T cell repertoires in COVID-19. Study overall: Acute and convalescent COVID-19 samples came from the United States, Italy and Spain. The cDNA or gDNA used as material had been derived from T cells, B-cell-depleted T cells, or PBMCs.

Under the authors' procedure: Scientists estimated how many nucleated cells there were by amplifying reference gene primers. Measured with immunoSEQ multiplex PCR; TCRdb has only the in-frame clones, and not every one. The DNA gave D and trimming, while V, J and clone size come from that table. The table includes some 170,000 clones, over 65% detected once. V dropped 4 bases and J dropped 3 bases, with 7 bases sitting between them. Germline V CDR1 and CDR2: MGHRA, YSYEKL. The length of the CDR3 is 13 residues. The specimen sequenced was peripheral blood. This sequence was found in a man aged 60-69 years with acute or convalescent COVID-19. The chain carries TRBV4-1 and TRBJ2-1; possibly TRBD2 for D (6 bases). The CDR3 is CASSRGDYNEQFF. The CDR3, as DNA: TGCGCCAGCAGCCGGGGGGACTACAATGAGCAGTTCTTC.